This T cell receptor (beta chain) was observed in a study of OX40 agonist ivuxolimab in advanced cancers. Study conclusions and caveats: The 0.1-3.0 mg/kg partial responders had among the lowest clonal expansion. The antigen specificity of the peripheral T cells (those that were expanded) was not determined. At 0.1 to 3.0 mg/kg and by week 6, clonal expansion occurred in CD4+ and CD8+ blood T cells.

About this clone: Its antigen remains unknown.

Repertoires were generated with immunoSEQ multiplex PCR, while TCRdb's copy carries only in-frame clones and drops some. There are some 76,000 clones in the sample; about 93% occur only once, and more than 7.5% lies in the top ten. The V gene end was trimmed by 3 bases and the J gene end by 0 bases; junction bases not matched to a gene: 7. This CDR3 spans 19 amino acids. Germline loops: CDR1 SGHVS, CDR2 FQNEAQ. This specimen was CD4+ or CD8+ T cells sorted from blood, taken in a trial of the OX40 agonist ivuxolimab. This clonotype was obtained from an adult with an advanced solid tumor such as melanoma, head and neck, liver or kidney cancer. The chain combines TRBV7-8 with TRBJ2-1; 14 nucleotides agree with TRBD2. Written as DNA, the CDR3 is TGTGCCAGCAGCTTCGGACTAGCGGGGGGCCTAGGCTCCTACAATGAGCAGTTCTTC. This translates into CASSFGLAGGLGSYNEQFF.